This T cell receptor beta chain comes out of a study of cytomegalovirus exposure and HLA in healthy donors. Study-wide findings and caveats: Indistinguishable V segments, including TRBV6-2 and TRBV6-3, were excluded.

This clone was observed a few times. What it binds is unknown. The CDR3 runs to 14 residues. V dropped 6 bases and J dropped 5; count of bases not matched to a gene: 9. The germline V gene encodes CDR1 SNHLY and CDR2 FYNNEI. PCR amplification relied on 60 Vbeta primers (plus 13 Jbeta primers). The protocol was immunoSEQ multiplex PCR, while the TCRdb copy is restricted to in-frame clones and leaves out a portion. The data contain 74,000 or so clones, about 65% of them singletons. J is TRBJ2-7 and V is TRBV2; 8 bases align to TRBD2. The sequence derives from a woman aged 25 to 45 in good health and CMV-seronegative. What was sequenced was PBMCs. The CDR3 loop reads CASRRGGPNNEQYF. Here the CDR3 DNA reads TGTGCCAGCAGACGGGGGGGGCCGAACAACGAGCAGTACTTC.